The entry below gives a single T cell receptor beta chain sequence along with its context. Antigen: not known. Being one base from a much bigger clone, this may be a read error. This CDR3 has 16 residues. Per the germline V gene, CDR1 is MDHEN and CDR2 is SYDVKM. The germline V and J ends were trimmed by 8 bases and 1 base, with 19 bases remaining between them. The data were taken from a study of blood T cells in healthy people across ages. Points from the study as a whole: Aged donors had fewer naive CD4+ cells and lower diversity than long-lived donors. As age increased, TCR beta diversity per million T cells fell in a roughly linear fashion.

All donors came from Russia, were Caucasian and healthy, and spanned ages about 6 to 90. The second PCR ran about 6 to 11 cycles with a sample-barcoded 5' primer and J-beta primers. Every sample returned 2.5 million or more CDR3-containing paired-end reads. One entry per CDR3 protein, called by TCRdb with MiXCR from the 5' RACE reads. The repertoire includes 700,000 to 950,000 distinct CDR3 sequences, roughly 44% of them detected once, and around 20% sits in the top ten. This receptor was taken from a woman aged 55-70 years in good health. Sequenced material: blood. V is TRBV28 and J is TRBJ2-3; a possible D gene is TRBD1 (6 bases). DNA of the CDR3: TGTGCCAGCGGTCCCCCAACAGGGTTGGGCACAGATACGCAGTATTTT. Its translation: CASGPPTGLGTDTQYF.